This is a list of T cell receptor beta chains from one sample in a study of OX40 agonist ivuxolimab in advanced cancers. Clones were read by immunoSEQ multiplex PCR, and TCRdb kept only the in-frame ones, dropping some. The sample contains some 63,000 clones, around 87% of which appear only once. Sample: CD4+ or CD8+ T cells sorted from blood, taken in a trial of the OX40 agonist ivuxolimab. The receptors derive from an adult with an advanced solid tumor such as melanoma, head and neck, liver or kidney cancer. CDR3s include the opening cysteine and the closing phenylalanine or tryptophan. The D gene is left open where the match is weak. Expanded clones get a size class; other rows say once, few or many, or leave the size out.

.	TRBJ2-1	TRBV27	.	TGTGCCAGCAGTTTTAGGAATGAGCAGTTCTTC	CASSFRNEQFF
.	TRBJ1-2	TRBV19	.	TGTGCCAGTAGTGTTCCTGAGAATCCGTGGGGCTACACCTTC	CASSVPENPWGYTF
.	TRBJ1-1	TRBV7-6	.	TGTGCCAGCGGGTTCGCGGACATGAACACTGAAGCTTTCTTT	CASGFADMNTEAFF
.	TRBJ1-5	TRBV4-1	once	TGCGCCAGCAGCCAAGTGGGAATAAATCAGCCCCAGCATTTT	CASSQVGINQPQHF
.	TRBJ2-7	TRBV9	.	TGTGCCAGCAGCGTGGGCCAGGGGCTTCAGGACGAGCAGTACTTC	CASSVGQGLQDEQYF
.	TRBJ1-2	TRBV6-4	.	TGTGCCAGCAGTGACTCGGTCGGTATGGGCTACACCTTC	CASSDSVGMGYTF
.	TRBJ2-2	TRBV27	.	TGTGCCAGCAGACCAGAACAGGGAGGGTCGTGGTCCACCGGGGAGCTGTTTTTT	CASRPEQGGSWSTGELFF
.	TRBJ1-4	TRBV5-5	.	TGTGCCAGCAGCGCCGGCGGTGACCTGTTTTTT	CASSAGGDLFF
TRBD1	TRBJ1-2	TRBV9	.	TGTGCCAGCAGAGACAGGGTTCGTGGCTACACCTTC	CASRDRVRGYTF
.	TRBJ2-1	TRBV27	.	TGTGCCAGCAGTTTATCGGTAGATACCTACAATGAGCAGTTCTTC	CASSLSVDTYNEQFF
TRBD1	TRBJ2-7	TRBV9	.	TGTGCCAGCAGCGTAGCACAGGGGGCTTACGAGCAGTACTTC	CASSVAQGAYEQYF
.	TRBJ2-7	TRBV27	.	TGTGCCAGCGGGGACACTGGGAAGCAGTACTTC	CASGDTGKQYF
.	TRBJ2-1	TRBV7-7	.	TGTGCCAGCAGCGCAGGGACGCTTAATGAGCAGTTCTTC	CASSAGTLNEQFF
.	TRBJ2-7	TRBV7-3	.	TGTGCCAGCAGCTCGGCCTACGAGCAGTACTTC	CASSSAYEQYF
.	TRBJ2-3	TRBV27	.	TGTGCCAGCAGATCCCGAGTTGCGATGAGGATCCCCACAGATACGCAGTATTTT	CASRSRVAMRIPTDTQYF
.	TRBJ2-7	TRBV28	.	TGTGCCAGCAGTCTTGGGGGCTACGAGCAGTACTTC	CASSLGGYEQYF
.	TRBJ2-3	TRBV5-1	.	TGCGCCAGCAGCTTGGTACAGGACTCCACAGATACGCAGTATTTT	CASSLVQDSTDTQYF
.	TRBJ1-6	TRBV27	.	TGTGCCAGCAGTTTATATGAGGGGTCTCGTTCACCCCTCCACTTT	CASSLYEGSRSPLHF
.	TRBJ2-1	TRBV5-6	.	TGTGCCAGCAGCCCTGGTCGGGGCTACAATGAGCAGTTCTTC	CASSPGRGYNEQFF
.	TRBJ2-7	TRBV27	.	TGTGCCACTAAATACAGGTGGGGGACGGAGCAGTACTTC	CATKYRWGTEQYF
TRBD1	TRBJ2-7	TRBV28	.	TGTGCCAGCAGTGCCTCTCAGGGGGTCCACGAGCAGTACTTC	CASSASQGVHEQYF
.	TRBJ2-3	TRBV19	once	TGTGCCAGTAGTATTGGGTTGGGACTCCTCACAGATACGCAGTATTTT	CASSIGLGLLTDTQYF
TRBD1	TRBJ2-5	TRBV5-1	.	TGCGCCAGCAGCTGGGGACAGGGGGGTGAGACCCAGTACTTC	CASSWGQGGETQYF
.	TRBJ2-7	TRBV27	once	TGTGCCAGCAGTCCCCAAAGCGCGATAAACTACGAGCAGTACTTC	CASSPQSAINYEQYF
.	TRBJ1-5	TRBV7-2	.	TGTGCCAGCAGCACAGGACACGGCAATCAGCCCCAGCATTTT	CASSTGHGNQPQHF
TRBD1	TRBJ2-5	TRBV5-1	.	TGCGCCAGCAGCATGACCGGGACAGGGTCTTTAGAGACCCAGTACTTC	CASSMTGTGSLETQYF
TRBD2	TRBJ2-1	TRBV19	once	TGTGCCACCTCAGCGGGGGGAAGCTACAATGAGCAGTTCTTC	CATSAGGSYNEQFF
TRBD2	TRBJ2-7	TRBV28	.	TGTGCCAGCACCCCTCGGGTGCTAGCGGGATCTGTTGCCTACGAGCAGTACTTC	CASTPRVLAGSVAYEQYF
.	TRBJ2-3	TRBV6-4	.	TGTGCCAGCCGTTCAAATACAGATACGCAGTATTTT	CASRSNTDTQYF
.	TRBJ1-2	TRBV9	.	TGTGCCAGCAGCCGACAGCAGAACTATGGCTACACCTTC	CASSRQQNYGYTF
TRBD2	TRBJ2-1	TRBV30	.	TGTGCCGGAAGTAGCGGGAAAAATGGTGAGCAGTTCTTC	CAGSSGKNGEQFF
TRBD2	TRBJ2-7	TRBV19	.	TGTGCCAGTAGTATCGGTACGCGGGCGGGACTAACCTACGAGCAGTACTTC	CASSIGTRAGLTYEQYF
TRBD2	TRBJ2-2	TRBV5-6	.	TGTGCCAGCAGCCGCTTCACTAGCGACTCCGGGGAGCTGTTTTTT	CASSRFTSDSGELFF
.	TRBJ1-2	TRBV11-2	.	TGTGCCAGCAGCTTAGCGGGAAGTTCTAACTATGGCTACACCTTC	CASSLAGSSNYGYTF
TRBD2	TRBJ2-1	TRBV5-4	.	TGTGCCAGCAGCGTGGCGGGAGGGTCAAATGAGCAGTTCTTC	CASSVAGGSNEQFF
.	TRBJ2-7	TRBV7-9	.	TGTGCCAGCAGCTTAGGGGGGGACAGCTCCTACGAGCAGTACTTC	CASSLGGDSSYEQYF
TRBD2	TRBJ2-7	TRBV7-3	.	TGTGCCAGCAGCCAAGGGACTAGCGGGGGTTACGAGCAGTACTTC	CASSQGTSGGYEQYF
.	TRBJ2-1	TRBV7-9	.	TGTGCCAGCAGCCCCCGGCCGGCTACCTACAATGAGCAGTTCTTC	CASSPRPATYNEQFF
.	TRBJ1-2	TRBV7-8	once	TGTGCCAGCAGCTTAGCAGAAGCCTATGGCTACACCTTC	CASSLAEAYGYTF
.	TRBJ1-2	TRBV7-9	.	TGTGCCAGCAGCTTTCAGATGGGGCTCGAAGGCTACACCTTC	CASSFQMGLEGYTF
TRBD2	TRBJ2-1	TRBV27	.	TGTGCCAGCAGTAGGTTAGCGGGAGAGGGTGAGCAGTTCTTC	CASSRLAGEGEQFF
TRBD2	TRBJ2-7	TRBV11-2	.	TGTGCCAGCAGCGGGGGACTAGCGGGATGGGTAGCGACCTACGAGCAGTACTTC	CASSGGLAGWVATYEQYF
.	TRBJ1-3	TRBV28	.	TGTGCCAGCAGTTTAGGACTGAGCTCTGGAAACACCATATATTTT	CASSLGLSSGNTIYF
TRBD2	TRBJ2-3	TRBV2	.	TGTGCGTACGTGGGTCGAGCGGGGGTTACCACAGATACGCAGTATTTT	CAYVGRAGVTTDTQYF
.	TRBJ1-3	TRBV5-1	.	TGCGCCAGCAGCTTGGATGGGGACTCTGGAAACACCATATATTTT	CASSLDGDSGNTIYF
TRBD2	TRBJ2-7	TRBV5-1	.	TGCGCCAGCAGCTCTCCGGGGGGAGACTACGAGCAGTACTTC	CASSSPGGDYEQYF
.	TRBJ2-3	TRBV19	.	TGTGCCAGTAGCCCGGGTCCAGGAGAGGCAACCTACACAGATACGCAGTATTTT	CASSPGPGEATYTDTQYF
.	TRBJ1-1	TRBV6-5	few	TGTGCCAGCAGTTACGGGGTAGTGGCTTTCTTT	CASSYGVVAFF
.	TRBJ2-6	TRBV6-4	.	TGTGCCAGCAGCCGGCGGCCTGGGGCCAACGTCCTGACTTTC	CASSRRPGANVLTF
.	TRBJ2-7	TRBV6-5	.	TGTGCCAGCAGTTCCCCGGGCCTGAAGCGCGACGAGCAGTACTTC	CASSSPGLKRDEQYF